The present entry profiles one TCR beta chain with its context. The source of the sample is a study of cytotoxic CD8 clonotypes in ibrutinib-treated CLL. Study overall: The average sample held roughly 250,000 productive templates and approximately 93,000 productive rearrangements.

The CDR3 is made up of 14 amino acids. V dropped 3 bases and J dropped 2 bases, with 11 bases sitting between them. Germline CDR1 reads SGHDN; CDR2 reads FVKESK. Here immunoSEQ multiplex PCR was the method, and the copy in TCRdb shows in-frame clones only, minus some. The table records a few hundred thousand clones, roughly 71% of them present only once. Source: PBMCs, taken after 36 months of ibrutinib treatment. The V call is TRBV14, the J call TRBJ2-7, with a weak D call TRBD2 (6 bases). The source is a human donor with chronic lymphocytic leukemia. The CDR3 reads CASSQGGRTYEQYF. CDR3 nucleotide sequence: TGTGCCAGCAGCCAGGGGGGTCGGACCTACGAGCAGTACTTC.